Listed below are T cell receptor beta chains from one sample, sequenced in a study of shared clonotypes between healthy human individuals. Clones were sequenced by immunoSEQ multiplex PCR, and TCRdb holds only the in-frame ones, with some missing. This table has about 1,900,000 clones, approximately 94% appearing once. The sequencing sample was made of naive CD8+ T cells sorted from blood. These TCRs come from a man between 18 and 29 years old in good health. The CDR3 runs from the conserved cysteine through the conserved F or W. Fields, in order: J gene, V gene, D gene, CDR3 protein, CDR3 DNA. A D gene is named only where the DNA matches it firmly.

TRBJ2-7	TRBV7-8	NA	CASSLGGRTYEQYF	TGTGCCAGCAGCTTGGGGGGCCGGACCTACGAGCAGTACTTC
TRBJ1-1	TRBV30	NA	CAAPGYTEAFF	TGTGCCGCTCCGGGGTACACTGAAGCTTTCTTT
TRBJ2-2	TRBV4-2	TRBD2	CASSQEGAGITGELFF	TGTGCCAGCAGCCAAGAGGGAGCGGGAATAACCGGGGAGCTGTTTTTT
TRBJ1-6	TRBV27	NA	CASSSRTTNSPLHF	TGTGCCAGCAGTTCTCGGACGACCAATTCACCCCTCCACTTT
TRBJ1-6	TRBV27	NA	CASSLIGQYNSPLHF	TGTGCCAGCAGTTTAATAGGACAGTATAATTCACCCCTCCACTTT
TRBJ2-5	TRBV9	NA	CASSVDSPQTQYF	TGTGCCAGCAGCGTAGACAGTCCGCAGACCCAGTACTTC
TRBJ1-2	TRBV19	NA	CASSTQGDGDYGYTF	TGTGCCAGTAGTACACAGGGTGATGGGGACTATGGCTACACCTTC
TRBJ2-5	TRBV6-1	NA	CASTDTETQYF	TGTGCCAGCACCGACACGGAGACCCAGTACTTC
TRBJ2-7	TRBV5-1	TRBD1	CASSPLRGQGPEGEQYF	TGCGCCAGCAGTCCCCTTAGGGGACAGGGGCCGGAGGGAGAGCAGTACTTC
TRBJ2-7	TRBV14	NA	CASRAVNSYEQYF	TGTGCCAGCAGAGCGGTAAACTCCTACGAGCAGTACTTC
TRBJ2-7	TRBV7-8	NA	CASSPSRTGPEQYF	TGTGCCAGCAGCCCAAGCCGGACGGGTCCCGAGCAGTACTTC
TRBJ2-7	TRBV4-1	NA	CASSQVTWVESYEQYF	TGCGCCAGCAGCCAAGTTACCTGGGTGGAAAGCTACGAGCAGTACTTC
TRBJ2-1	TRBV19	NA	CASSPTGYEQFF	TGTGCCAGTAGTCCGACCGGTTATGAGCAGTTCTTC
TRBJ1-1	TRBV14	NA	CASSLMRGTEAFF	TGTGCCAGCAGCTTGATGAGGGGGACTGAAGCTTTCTTT
TRBJ2-1	TRBV6-1	NA	CASSEASDEQFF	TGTGCCAGCAGTGAAGCTTCCGATGAGCAGTTCTTC
TRBJ2-4	TRBV7-2	NA	CASSGAGAMDIQYF	TGTGCCAGCAGCGGGGCGGGGGCGATGGACATTCAGTACTTC
TRBJ2-1	TRBV7-7	NA	CASSIAQGNEQFF	TGTGCTAGCAGCATAGCTCAGGGGAATGAGCAGTTCTTC
TRBJ2-5	TRBV5-1	TRBD1	CASSSGQGIRLAQTQYF	TGCGCCAGCAGCTCGGGACAGGGGATTCGTCTAGCCCAGACCCAGTACTTC
TRBJ2-7	TRBV5-6	TRBD1	CASVPFQGAAYEQYF	TGTGCCAGCGTACCTTTTCAGGGGGCAGCCTACGAGCAGTACTTC
TRBJ1-1	TRBV7-9	NA	CASSRDSTLGLNTEAFF	TGTGCCAGCAGCCGGGACTCTACTCTAGGGCTTAACACTGAAGCTTTCTTT